This T cell receptor (beta chain) is from a study of T cell responses to AZD1222 COVID-19 vaccine listed by TCRdb under 2021. For the study in its entirety: AZD1222 recipients given second doses at about 4 weeks or at about 12 weeks were pooled, since spike-specific TCR depth and breadth were not found to differ between the two schedules. TCR sequencing covered fewer than 250 trial participants: 207 given two doses of AZD1222 and 26 given two doses of MenACWY control vaccine. Trial participants were enrolled by age into subgroups of 18-55, 56-69 and 70-plus years, and roughly 160, 29 and 62 TCR-sequenced participants, respectively, were included in these subgroups. Study-level results and caveats: The vaccine-associated CD4 TCRs covered the entire spike protein, and the dominant responses fell in regions 160-218 and 743-854. After two AZD1222 doses, spike-specific TCR breadth and depth were significantly higher than at day 0 and than in MenACWY recipients. In the small 56-69-year group, the increase in depth fell short of significance, most likely because of low power. Only six AZD1222 recipients were SARS-CoV-2 seropositive at baseline, limiting conclusions about previously exposed vaccinees. Epitopes outside the regions mutated in the B.1.351 and B.1.1.7 variants were reportedly recognized by nearly half of the unique spike-specific TCRs. Participants were mostly white British and included more females than males, and it was suggested by the authors that clonal diversity may have been underestimated. Because no samples from the day 14 peak response were available, repertoires could be characterized only after the peak T cell response.

The time point label corresponds to: baseline before first vaccination. Vaccinee samples came from UK trials COV001 and COV002, including a single-blind randomized controlled phase 2/3 trial of AZD1222 (ChAdOx1 nCoV-19) in healthy adults. Trial participant PBMC samples were collected at day 0 and day 28 after the second dose for TCRbeta chain sequencing. The CDR3 sequence holds 15 residues, the cysteine and phenylalanine included. Only the CDR3 DNA is retained, 45 bases long and in frame from the first base. For CDR1 and CDR2, the germline V gene (reference sequence) lists MNHNY and SVGAGI. Between the V and J ends, shortened by 7 bases and 3 bases respectively, the junction contains 16 bases. In the case of this clone: The antigen it recognizes is unknown. Within one base of it there is no much larger clone, and no base qualities were kept.

The CDR3 regions of human TCRbeta chains were analyzed by immunosequencing. Per the source publication's procedure: TCRs in the repertoires were matched against a reference library of SARS-CoV-2-specific TCRs that had been generated with the MIRA antigen-specificity platform. Breadth was defined as the fraction of unique TCRs that were SARS-CoV-2-associated. Depth was defined as the fraction of total T cells that were SARS-CoV-2-associated. Using the MIRA data, each spike-specific TCR was mapped to the spike region that the TCR reacts to and placed in a CD4 or CD8 class. Log10-transformed breadth and depth values were compared by one-way ANOVA with Sidak's multiple comparisons tests. In TCRdb, the immuneACCESS table is reduced to in-frame sequences with V and J assigned. These tables do not hold every clone; where another copy was compared, an unresolved V gene accounts for under half, and the others remain unexplained. V, J and clone size are those of that table, while D and trimming were read from the DNA. For this sample there are some 97,000 clones; about 87% appear just once. The leading ten clones occupy about 1.7% of the sample.

This receptor was taken from an adult in good health. The source was peripheral blood, collected on day 0 of AZD1222 vaccination. The chain is encoded by TRBV6-6 joined to TRBJ1-5; no D gene is confidently identified. The sequence in DNA is TGTGCCAGCACCACGTGGGAGTATGACAATCAGCCCCAGCATTTT. It translates as CASTTWEYDNQPQHF.